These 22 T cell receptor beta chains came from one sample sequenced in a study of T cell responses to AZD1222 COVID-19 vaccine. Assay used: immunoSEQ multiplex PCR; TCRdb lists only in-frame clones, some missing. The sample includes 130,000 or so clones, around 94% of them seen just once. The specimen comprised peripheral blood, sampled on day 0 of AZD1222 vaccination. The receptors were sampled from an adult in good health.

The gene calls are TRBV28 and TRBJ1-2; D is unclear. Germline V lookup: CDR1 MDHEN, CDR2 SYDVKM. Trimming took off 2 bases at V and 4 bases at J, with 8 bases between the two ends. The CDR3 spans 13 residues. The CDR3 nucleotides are TGTGCCAGCAGTTTAGGTGGGTCCTATGGCTACACCTTC. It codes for CASSLGGSYGYTF.

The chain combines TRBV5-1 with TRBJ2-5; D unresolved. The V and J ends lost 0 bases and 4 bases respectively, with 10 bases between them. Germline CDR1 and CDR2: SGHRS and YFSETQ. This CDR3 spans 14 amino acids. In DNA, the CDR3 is TGCGCCAGCAGCTTGGGCCGAAGTCCAGAGACCCAGTACTTC. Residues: CASSLGRSPETQYF.

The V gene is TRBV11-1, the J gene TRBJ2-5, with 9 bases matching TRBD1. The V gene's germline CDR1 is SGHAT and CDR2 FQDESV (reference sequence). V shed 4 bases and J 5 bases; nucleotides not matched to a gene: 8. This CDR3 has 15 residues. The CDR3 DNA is TGTGCCAGCAGCTCAGCGGGACAGGGATTGGAGACCCAGTACTTC. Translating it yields CASSSAGQGLETQYF.

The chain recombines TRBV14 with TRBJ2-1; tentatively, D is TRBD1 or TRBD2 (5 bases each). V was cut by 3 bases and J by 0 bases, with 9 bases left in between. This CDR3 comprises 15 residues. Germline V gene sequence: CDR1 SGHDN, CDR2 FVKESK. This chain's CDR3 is CASSHWGSSYNEQFF. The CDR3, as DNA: TGTGCCAGCAGCCACTGGGGGAGCTCCTACAATGAGCAGTTCTTC.

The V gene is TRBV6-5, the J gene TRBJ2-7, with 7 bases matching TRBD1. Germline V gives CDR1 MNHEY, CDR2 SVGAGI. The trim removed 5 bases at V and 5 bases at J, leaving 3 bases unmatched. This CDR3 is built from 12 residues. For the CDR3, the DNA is TGTGCCAGCAGTCTTACAGGGGACGAGCAGTACTTC. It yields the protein CASSLTGDEQYF.

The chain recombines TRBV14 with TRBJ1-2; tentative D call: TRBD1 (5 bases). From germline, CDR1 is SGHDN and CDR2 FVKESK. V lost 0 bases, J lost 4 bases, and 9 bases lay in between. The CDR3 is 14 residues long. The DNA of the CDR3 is TGTGCCAGCAGCCAAGATGGGAGGGGCTATGGCTACACCTTC. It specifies CASSQDGRGYGYTF. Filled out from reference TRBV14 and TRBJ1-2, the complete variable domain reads EAGVTQFPSHSVIEKGQTVTLRCDPISGHDNLYWYRRVMGKEIKFLLHFVKESKQDESGMPNNRFLAERTGGTYSTLKVQPAELEDSGVYFCASSQDGRGYGYTFGSGTRLTVV.

For the CDR3, the DNA is TGTGCCAGCGGACAGGGTTTCGAGCAGTACTTC. It codes for CASGQGFEQYF. The gene calls are TRBV3-1 (or the pseudogene TRBV3-2) and TRBJ2-7; 8 bases fit TRBD1. The CDR3 is made up of 11 amino acids. V shed 8 bases, J shed 6 bases, and the junction held 3 bases outside the gene matches. CDR1 is LGHDT, CDR2 YNNKEL, per germline (reference sequence).

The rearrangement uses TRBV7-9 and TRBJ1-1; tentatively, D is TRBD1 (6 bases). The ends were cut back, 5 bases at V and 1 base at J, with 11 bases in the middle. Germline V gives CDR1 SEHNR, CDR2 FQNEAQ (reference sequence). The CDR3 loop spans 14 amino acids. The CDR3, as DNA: TGTGCCAGCAGCCTGTGGGGGCCGAACACTGAAGCTTTCTTT. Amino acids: CASSLWGPNTEAFF.

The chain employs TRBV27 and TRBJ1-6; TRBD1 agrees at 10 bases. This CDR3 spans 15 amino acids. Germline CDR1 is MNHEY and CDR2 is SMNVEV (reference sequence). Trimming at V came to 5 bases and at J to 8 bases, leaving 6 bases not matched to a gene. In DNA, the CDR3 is TGTGCCAGCAGTCCACCGGGACAGGGGTATTCACCCCTCCACTTT. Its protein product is CASSPPGQGYSPLHF.

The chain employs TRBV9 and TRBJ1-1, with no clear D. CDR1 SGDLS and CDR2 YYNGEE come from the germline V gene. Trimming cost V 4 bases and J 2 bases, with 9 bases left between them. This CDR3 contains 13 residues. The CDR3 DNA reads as TGTGCCAGCAGCCCAACAAGTAACACTGAAGCTTTCTTT. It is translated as CASSPTSNTEAFF.

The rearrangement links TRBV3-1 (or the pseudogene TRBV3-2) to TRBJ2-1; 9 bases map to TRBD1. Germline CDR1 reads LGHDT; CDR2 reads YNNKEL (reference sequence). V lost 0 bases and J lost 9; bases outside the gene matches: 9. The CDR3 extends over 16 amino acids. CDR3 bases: TGTGCCAGCAGCCAAGATTTTGGACAGGGGAATGTTGAGCAGTTCTTC. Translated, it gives CASSQDFGQGNVEQFF.

CDR3 DNA sequence: TGCGCCAGCAGTGATAGTAAGGGGTCCTCCTACAATGAGCAGTTCTTC. It specifies CASSDSKGSSYNEQFF. The gene calls are TRBV10-1 and TRBJ2-1; D is possibly TRBD1 (5 bases). V lost 3 bases and J lost 0, with 12 bases in between. The CDR3 is 16 residues long. In germline, CDR1 is WNHNN, CDR2 SYGVQD (reference sequence).

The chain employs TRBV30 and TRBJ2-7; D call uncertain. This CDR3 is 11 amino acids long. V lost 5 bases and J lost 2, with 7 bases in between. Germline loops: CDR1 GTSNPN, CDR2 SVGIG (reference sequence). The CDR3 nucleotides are TGTGCCTGGCTTTCGGCCTACGAGCAGTACTTC. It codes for CAWLSAYEQYF.

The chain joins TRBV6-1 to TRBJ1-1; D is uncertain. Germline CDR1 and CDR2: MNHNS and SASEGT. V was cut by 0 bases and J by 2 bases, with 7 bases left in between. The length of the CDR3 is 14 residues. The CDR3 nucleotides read TGTGCCAGCAGTGAAGCGACTGCAAACACTGAAGCTTTCTTT. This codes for CASSEATANTEAFF.

In DNA, the CDR3 is TGTGCCAGCAGCCCTTGGACAGGGGGGGAGGAAAAACTGTTTTTT. Protein sequence: CASSPWTGGEEKLFF. This chain links TRBV28 with TRBJ1-4; TRBD1 matches 10 bases. CDR3 length: 15 residues. The V segment lost 6 bases and the J segment 8 bases; nucleotides outside the gene matches: 9. Per the germline V gene, CDR1 is MDHEN and CDR2 is SYDVKM.

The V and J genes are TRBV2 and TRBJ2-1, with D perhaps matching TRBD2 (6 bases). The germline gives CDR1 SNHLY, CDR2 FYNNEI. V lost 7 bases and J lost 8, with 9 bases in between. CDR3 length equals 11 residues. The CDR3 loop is CASIGGYEQFF. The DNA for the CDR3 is TGTGCCAGCATAGGAGGGTATGAGCAGTTCTTC.

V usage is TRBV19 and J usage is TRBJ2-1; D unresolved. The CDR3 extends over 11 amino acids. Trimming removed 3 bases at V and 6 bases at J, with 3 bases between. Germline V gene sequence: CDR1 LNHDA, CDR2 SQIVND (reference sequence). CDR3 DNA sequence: TGTGCCAGTAGTATGTCCAATGAGCAGTTCTTC. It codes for CASSMSNEQFF.

As DNA, the CDR3 is TGCGCCAGCAGCACTGAACAGGGTTCACCCCTCCACTTT. Translating it yields CASSTEQGSPLHF. The chain uses TRBV5-1 and TRBJ1-6, with D possibly matching TRBD1 (6 bases). Germline V CDR1 and CDR2: SGHRS, YFSETQ. CDR3 length: 13 residues. V lost 4 bases and J lost 9, with 11 bases in between.

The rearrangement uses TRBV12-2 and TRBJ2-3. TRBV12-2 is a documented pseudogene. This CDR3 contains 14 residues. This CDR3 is CASRPPQNTDTQYF. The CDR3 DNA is TGTGCAAGTCGTCCTCCCCAAAACACAGATACGCAGTATTTT.

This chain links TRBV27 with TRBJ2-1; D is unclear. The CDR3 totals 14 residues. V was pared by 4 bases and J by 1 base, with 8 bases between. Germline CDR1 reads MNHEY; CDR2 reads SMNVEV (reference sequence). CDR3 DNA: TGTGCCAGCAGTTACGTGCGGTCCTACAATGAGCAGTTCTTC. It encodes CASSYVRSYNEQFF.

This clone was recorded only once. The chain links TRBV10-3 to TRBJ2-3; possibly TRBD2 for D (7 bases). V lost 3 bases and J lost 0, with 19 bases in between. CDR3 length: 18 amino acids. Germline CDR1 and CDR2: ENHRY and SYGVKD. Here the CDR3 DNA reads TGTGCCATCAGTGACATTGGGGGGGGGCAACCTAGCACAGATACGCAGTATTTT. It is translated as CAISDIGGGQPSTDTQYF.

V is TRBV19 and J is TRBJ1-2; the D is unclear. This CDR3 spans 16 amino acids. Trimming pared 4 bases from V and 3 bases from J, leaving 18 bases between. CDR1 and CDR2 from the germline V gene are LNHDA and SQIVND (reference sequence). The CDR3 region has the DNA TGTGCCAGTAGTAGCTCGCCACACCCAGCCTACTATGGCTACACCTTC. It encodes CASSSSPHPAYYGYTF. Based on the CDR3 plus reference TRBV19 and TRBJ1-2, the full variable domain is DGGITQSPKYLFRKEGQNVTLSCEQNLNHDAMYWYRQDPGQGLRLIYYSQIVNDFQKGDIAEGYSVSREKKESFPLTVTSAQKNPTAFYLCASSSSPHPAYYGYTFGSGTRLTVV.